This T cell receptor (beta chain) was captured in a study of blood T cell repertoires in COVID-19. Background on the study: Both acute and convalescent COVID-19 samples were obtained from the United States, Italy and Spain. PBMCs, B-cell-depleted T cells, or T cells were the source of the cDNA or gDNA that made up the material.

Per the original data handling: Estimation of nucleated cell counts relied on the amplification of reference gene primers. Here immunoSEQ multiplex PCR was the method, and the copy in TCRdb shows in-frame clones only, minus some. The V and J calls and the clone size are those of that table, but D and trimming were determined from the DNA. The repertoire holds roughly 200,000 clones, with approximately 80% as singletons. Material: peripheral blood. This receptor was identified in a human donor in a cohort sampled during active COVID-19.

The CDR3 loop reads CASGQATVYEQYF. CDR3 in DNA: TGTGCCAGCGGGCAGGCTACCGTCTACGAGCAGTACTTC. V gene TRBV28 combines with J gene TRBJ2-7; D not resolved. Trimming pared 8 bases from V and 3 bases from J, leaving 14 bases between. The CDR3 totals 13 residues. Germline CDR1 MDHEN, CDR2 SYDVKM.